These T cell receptor beta chains were read from a single sample in a study of T-cell memory formation after mild COVID-19. One entry per CDR3 protein results from TCRdb running MiXCR on the 5' RACE reads. In the table there are under 250,000 distinct CDR3 sequences, over 9% of which are singletons. The sequencing input was PBMCs or a T cell subset sorted from them (not recorded which). These receptors originate from a young man who had mild COVID-19 (a few samples of this study predate the infection). Cell type and time point are not known. Both conserved end residues are part of each CDR3. A D gene is named only where the DNA matches it firmly. Where a row states a size, it is once, few, many or the class of an expanded clone; other rows omit it.

clone_size: few
j_call: TRBJ2-3
d_call: -
v_call: TRBV29-1
cdr3_aa: CSVEDPLSASTDTQYF
cdr3_nt: TGCAGCGTTGAAGATCCCCTTAGCGCCAGCACAGATACGCAGTATTTT

clone_size: -
j_call: TRBJ1-2
d_call: -
v_call: TRBV7-9
cdr3_aa: CASSLAGGPNYGYTF
cdr3_nt: TGTGCCAGCAGCTTAGCGGGGGGGCCCAACTATGGCTACACCTTC

clone_size: -
j_call: TRBJ1-1
d_call: -
v_call: TRBV5-1
cdr3_aa: CASSIQGVAFF
cdr3_nt: TGCGCCAGCAGCATACAGGGTGTAGCTTTCTTT

clone_size: -
j_call: TRBJ1-1
d_call: TRBD1
v_call: TRBV29-1
cdr3_aa: CSVAGGANTEAFF
cdr3_nt: TGCAGCGTCGCAGGGGGCGCGAACACTGAAGCTTTCTTT

clone_size: -
j_call: TRBJ1-2
d_call: TRBD1
v_call: TRBV2
cdr3_aa: CASSEGTGAYGYTF
cdr3_nt: TGTGCCAGCAGTGAAGGGACAGGGGCCTATGGCTACACCTTC

clone_size: few
j_call: TRBJ2-3
d_call: -
v_call: TRBV4-3
cdr3_aa: CASSQDRVSSTDTQYF
cdr3_nt: TGCGCCAGCAGCCAAGATAGAGTATCTAGCACAGATACGCAGTATTTT

clone_size: few
j_call: TRBJ2-7
d_call: -
v_call: TRBV7-9
cdr3_aa: CASRQQSSYEQYF
cdr3_nt: TGTGCCAGCCGCCAACAGAGCTCCTACGAGCAGTACTTC

clone_size: many
j_call: TRBJ1-5
d_call: -
v_call: TRBV12-3/TRBV12-4
cdr3_aa: CASSWEESNQPQHF
cdr3_nt: TGTGCCAGCAGCTGGGAGGAGAGCAATCAGCCCCAGCATTTT

clone_size: few
j_call: TRBJ1-6
d_call: -
v_call: TRBV6-2/TRBV6-3
cdr3_aa: CASSPNFTGQNSPLHF
cdr3_nt: TGTGCCAGCAGTCCAAACTTCACAGGACAGAATTCACCCCTCCACTTT

clone_size: many
j_call: TRBJ1-5
d_call: -
v_call: TRBV5-1
cdr3_aa: CASSLEGQKDQPQHF
cdr3_nt: TGCGCCAGCAGCTTGGAGGGGCAGAAGGATCAGCCCCAGCATTTT

clone_size: few
j_call: TRBJ2-7
d_call: -
v_call: TRBV5-4
cdr3_aa: CASSLGTGEQYF
cdr3_nt: TGTGCCAGCAGCTTGGGGACGGGCGAGCAGTACTTC

clone_size: many
j_call: TRBJ2-2
d_call: -
v_call: TRBV7-3
cdr3_aa: CASSSTVGTAGELFF
cdr3_nt: TGTGCCAGCAGCTCCACGGTGGGGACGGCCGGGGAGCTGTTTTTT

clone_size: few
j_call: TRBJ2-3
d_call: TRBD1
v_call: TRBV29-1
cdr3_aa: CSVGTGGESGEPADTQYF
cdr3_nt: TGCAGCGTCGGGACAGGGGGCGAGAGCGGGGAGCCGGCAGATACGCAGTATTTT

clone_size: many
j_call: TRBJ1-2
d_call: TRBD1
v_call: TRBV7-9
cdr3_aa: CASSPRDRGRNYGYTF
cdr3_nt: TGTGCCAGCAGCCCGCGGGACAGGGGGCGCAACTATGGCTACACCTTC

clone_size: few
j_call: TRBJ2-7
d_call: -
v_call: TRBV12-3/TRBV12-4
cdr3_aa: CASSPPPGQGIPYEQYF
cdr3_nt: TGTGCCAGCAGTCCCCCTCCGGGGCAGGGGATCCCCTACGAGCAGTACTTC

clone_size: few
j_call: TRBJ2-1
d_call: -
v_call: TRBV7-9
cdr3_aa: CASSWRDHNEQFF
cdr3_nt: TGTGCCAGCAGCTGGAGGGACCACAATGAGCAGTTCTTC

clone_size: -
j_call: TRBJ1-2
d_call: TRBD1
v_call: TRBV10-3
cdr3_aa: CAISETGVVNYGYTF
cdr3_nt: TGTGCCATCAGTGAAACAGGGGTAGTTAACTATGGCTACACCTTC

clone_size: -
j_call: TRBJ1-6
d_call: -
v_call: TRBV2
cdr3_aa: CASSRTGRVSGRDSPLHF
cdr3_nt: TGTGCCAGCAGTCGCACCGGCAGGGTTAGTGGTCGGGATTCACCCCTCCACTTT

clone_size: few
j_call: TRBJ2-1
d_call: TRBD2
v_call: TRBV6-5
cdr3_aa: CASSISGGALRGEQFF
cdr3_nt: TGTGCCAGCAGTATTAGCGGGGGGGCTTTGCGGGGTGAGCAGTTCTTC

clone_size: few
j_call: TRBJ2-3
d_call: -
v_call: TRBV11-2
cdr3_aa: CASRIKPAGLGDTQYF
cdr3_nt: TGTGCCAGCAGGATAAAGCCCGCCGGGCTGGGGGATACGCAGTATTTT

clone_size: few
j_call: TRBJ2-3
d_call: -
v_call: TRBV18
cdr3_aa: CASSPGGGQTDTQYF
cdr3_nt: TGTGCCAGCTCGCCGGGAGGGGGCCAGACAGATACGCAGTATTTT

clone_size: many
j_call: TRBJ2-2
d_call: TRBD2
v_call: TRBV7-2
cdr3_aa: CASSLEGLAGGRTGELFF
cdr3_nt: TGTGCCAGCAGCTTAGAGGGACTAGCGGGGGGGCGCACCGGGGAGCTGTTTTTT

clone_size: few
j_call: TRBJ1-1
d_call: TRBD1
v_call: TRBV29-1
cdr3_aa: CSAGTANTEAFF
cdr3_nt: TGCAGCGCTGGGACAGCGAACACTGAAGCTTTCTTT

clone_size: many
j_call: TRBJ2-7
d_call: TRBD1
v_call: TRBV5-1
cdr3_aa: CASSPAGPGQGFHEQYF
cdr3_nt: TGCGCCAGCAGCCCAGCCGGTCCGGGACAGGGTTTCCACGAGCAGTACTTC

clone_size: few
j_call: TRBJ1-5
d_call: -
v_call: TRBV5-1
cdr3_aa: CASSLERDQPQHF
cdr3_nt: TGCGCCAGCAGCTTGGAGCGGGATCAGCCCCAGCATTTT

clone_size: few
j_call: TRBJ2-1
d_call: -
v_call: TRBV7-2
cdr3_aa: CASSPFVGEKFF
cdr3_nt: TGTGCCAGCAGCCCGTTTGTAGGGGAGAAGTTCTTC

clone_size: -
j_call: TRBJ1-5
d_call: -
v_call: TRBV28
cdr3_aa: CASSLNRYSNQPQHF
cdr3_nt: TGTGCCAGCAGTTTAAACAGATATAGCAATCAGCCCCAGCATTTT

clone_size: few
j_call: TRBJ2-1
d_call: -
v_call: TRBV29-1
cdr3_aa: CSVEEGGSGEISPYNEQFF
cdr3_nt: TGCAGCGTTGAAGAAGGTGGCAGCGGAGAAATCAGCCCTTACAATGAGCAGTTCTTC

clone_size: few
j_call: TRBJ1-1
d_call: -
v_call: TRBV12-3/TRBV12-4
cdr3_aa: CASRHRVGLTEAFF
cdr3_nt: TGTGCCAGCAGGCACAGGGTAGGTCTCACTGAAGCTTTCTTT

clone_size: many
j_call: TRBJ1-2
d_call: -
v_call: TRBV12-3/TRBV12-4
cdr3_aa: CASSFRGGFYGYTF
cdr3_nt: TGTGCCAGCAGTTTCCGGGGCGGCTTCTATGGCTACACCTTC

clone_size: -
j_call: TRBJ1-5
d_call: -
v_call: TRBV6-2/TRBV6-3
cdr3_aa: CASSPYGSGNQPQHF
cdr3_nt: TGTGCCAGCAGTCCTTATGGTTCTGGCAATCAGCCCCAGCATTTT

clone_size: few
j_call: TRBJ1-1
d_call: -
v_call: TRBV5-1
cdr3_aa: CASSLDRAGRDEAFF
cdr3_nt: TGCGCCAGCAGCTTGGACAGGGCTGGTCGGGATGAAGCTTTCTTT